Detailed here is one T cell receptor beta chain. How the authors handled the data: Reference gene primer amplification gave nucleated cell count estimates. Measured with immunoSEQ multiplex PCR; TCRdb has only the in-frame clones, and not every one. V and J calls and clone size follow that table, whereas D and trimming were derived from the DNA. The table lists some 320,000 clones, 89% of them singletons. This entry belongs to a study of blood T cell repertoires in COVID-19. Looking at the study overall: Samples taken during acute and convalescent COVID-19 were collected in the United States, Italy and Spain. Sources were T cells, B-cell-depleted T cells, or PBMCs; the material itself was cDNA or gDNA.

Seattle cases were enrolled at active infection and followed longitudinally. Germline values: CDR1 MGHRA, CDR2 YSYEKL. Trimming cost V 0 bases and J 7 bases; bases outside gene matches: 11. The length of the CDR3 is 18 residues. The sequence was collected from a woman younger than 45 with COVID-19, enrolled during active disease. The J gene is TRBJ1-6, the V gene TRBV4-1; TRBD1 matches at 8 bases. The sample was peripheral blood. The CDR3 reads CASSQDWAGGRRNSPLHF. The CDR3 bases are TGCGCCAGCAGCCAAGATTGGGCAGGGGGCAGGCGGAATTCACCCCTCCACTTT.